This T cell receptor (beta chain) was recovered during a study of identifying expanded T cells in peripheral blood. Findings of the study overall: Variance in clone template counts between roughly two-week samples significantly increased with total template count across all healthy donors. Differentially abundant clones: around 1.2 between replicates, about 16 at around 14 days, over 18 at four.

This CDR3 region has 17 residues. Germline values: CDR1 MDHEN, CDR2 SYDVKM. The V gene lost 4 bases and the J gene lost 2 bases, with 21 bases spanning the gap. Collection occurred without any documented infections or immune events in donors. Points on this clone: What it binds is unknown.

Assay used: immunoSEQ multiplex PCR; TCRdb lists only in-frame clones, some missing. The sample consists of tens of thousands of clones, roughly 88% of them appearing once. Sequencing input: blood. The chain combines TRBV28 with TRBJ2-7; D possibly corresponds to TRBD1 (7 bases). The sequence derives from a person between 18 and 69 years old in good health. This chain's CDR3 is CASSYGGTAWGPYEQYF. The CDR3 bases are TGTGCCAGCAGTTACGGAGGGACAGCATGGGGCCCCTACGAGCAGTACTTC. The full variable domain, rest sourced from reference TRBV28 and TRBJ2-7, is DVKVTQSSRYLVKRTGEKVFLECVQDMDHENMFWYRQDPGLGLRLIYFSYDVKMKEKGDIPEGYSVSREKKERFSLILESASTNQTSMYLCASSYGGTAWGPYEQYFGPGTRLTVT.